This TCR beta chain appears in the sequencing data of a study of T cells after yellow fever vaccination. TCRdb ran MiXCR on the 5' RACE reads and lists one entry per CDR3 protein. Among approximately 260,000 distinct CDR3 sequences listed, about 5.2% were seen once. V lost 7 bases and J lost 4, with 20 bases in between. The CDR3 extends over 16 amino acids. CDR1 SGHTA and CDR2 FQGNSA come from the germline V gene. In its sample, this clonotype was seen a few times. The sequenced sample was CD4+ T cells sorted from PBMCs, obtained on the day of the yellow fever booster vaccination. The source of this sequence is a man between 18 and 29 years old who received the YFV17D yellow fever vaccine. V usage is TRBV7-2 and J usage is TRBJ2-1, with D possibly called TRBD1 or TRBD2 (6 bases each). The CDR3 sequence is CASTPGGGVTYNEQFF. The CDR3 DNA follows: TGTGCCAGCACCCCCGGGGGCGGGGTTACATACAATGAGCAGTTCTTC.